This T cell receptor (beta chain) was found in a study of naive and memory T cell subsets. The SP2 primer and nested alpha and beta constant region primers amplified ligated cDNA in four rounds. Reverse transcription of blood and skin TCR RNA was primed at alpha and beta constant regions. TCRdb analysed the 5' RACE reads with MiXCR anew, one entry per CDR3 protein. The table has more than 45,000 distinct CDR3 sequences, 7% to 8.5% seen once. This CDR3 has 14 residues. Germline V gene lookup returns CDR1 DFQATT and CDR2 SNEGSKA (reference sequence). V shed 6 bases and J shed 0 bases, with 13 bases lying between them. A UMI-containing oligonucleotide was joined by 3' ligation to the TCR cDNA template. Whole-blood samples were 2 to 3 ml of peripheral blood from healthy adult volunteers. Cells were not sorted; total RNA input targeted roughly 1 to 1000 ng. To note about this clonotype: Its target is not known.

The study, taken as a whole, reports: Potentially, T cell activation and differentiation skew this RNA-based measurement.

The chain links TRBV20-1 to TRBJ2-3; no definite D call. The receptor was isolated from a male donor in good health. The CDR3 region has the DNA TGCAGTGCGGTCGATGATCCCAGCACAGATACGCAGTATTTT. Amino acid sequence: CSAVDDPSTDTQYF.